A single sample is the source of the 27 T cell receptor beta chains below, sequenced in a study of identical twins. Via MiXCR, TCRdb re-called the 5' RACE reads, giving one row per CDR3 protein. This table holds a few hundred thousand distinct CDR3 sequences, roughly an eighth found once. This sample was also put to use in a study of yellow fever vaccine responses in identical twins.

The sample consisted of memory (CD45RO+) T cells sorted from blood. These receptors originate from a young woman in good health.

This chain links TRBV5-1 with TRBJ2-3, with 7 bases identical to TRBD1. The CDR3 is 15 amino acids. Germline V lookup: CDR1 SGHRS, CDR2 YFSETQ. The V gene end was trimmed by 4 bases and the J gene end by 4 bases; junction bases not matched to a gene: 9. CDR3 residues: CASSLQGLGADTQYF. The CDR3 DNA is TGCGCCAGCAGCCTACAGGGGCTAGGAGCAGATACGCAGTATTTT.

The chain is built from TRBV4-2 and TRBJ2-7; TRBD1 matches 7 bases. The length of the CDR3 is 16 residues. Germline CDR1 LGHNA, CDR2 YNFKEQ. V gave up 0 bases and J gave up 5 bases; unmatched junction bases: 10. CDR3 nucleotides: TGTGCCAGCAGCCAAGATATTAGGGGGCTTTGGGACGAGCAGTACTTC. Amino acids: CASSQDIRGLWDEQYF.

This clonotype was counted only a few times. The chain carries TRBV7-9 and TRBJ2-1; 11 bases match TRBD2. Per germline, CDR1 SEHNR and CDR2 FQNEAQ (reference sequence). The ends lost 3 bases at V and 6 bases at J; junction bases unmatched: 1. There are 14 residues in the CDR3. The CDR3 nucleotides are TGTGCCAGCAGCTTTAGCGGGAGGGTCAATGAGCAGTTCTTC. It specifies CASSFSGRVNEQFF.

In this sample, this clonotype turned up a few times. The V call is TRBV11-2, the J call TRBJ2-1; TRBD2 aligns across 10 bases. With 4 bases clipped from V and 2 bases from J, the junction kept 14 bases outside the gene matches. The CDR3 is made up of 19 amino acids. Germline values: CDR1 SGHAT, CDR2 FQNNGV. Written as DNA, the CDR3 is TGTGCCAGCAGCTCCCCATACACTATAGCGGGAGGACCCTACAATGAGCAGTTCTTC. Translation: CASSSPYTIAGGPYNEQFF.

The rearrangement uses TRBV4-3 and TRBJ2-1, with TRBD2 matching 9 bases. V lost 2 bases to trimming and J lost 9 bases; unmatched junction nucleotides: 5. Germline values: CDR1 LGHNA, CDR2 YSLEER. The CDR3 is 14 residues long. The CDR3 protein is CASSQLAGRGEQFF. The CDR3 coding sequence is TGCGCCAGCAGCCAACTAGCGGGAAGGGGTGAGCAGTTCTTC.

This clonotype was recorded a few times. The rearrangement links TRBV10-3 to TRBJ2-7; 7 positions match TRBD1. This CDR3 is 14 amino acids long. Germline loops: CDR1 ENHRY, CDR2 SYGVKD. J lost 2 bases, V lost 6 bases, and 7 bases had no gene match. CDR3 sequence: CAISPTGQPYEQYF. The CDR3 DNA sequence: TGTGCCATCAGCCCCACGGGACAGCCCTACGAGCAGTACTTC.

The V call is TRBV20-1, the J call TRBJ2-2; D is undetermined. Per germline, CDR1 DFQATT and CDR2 SNEGSKA (reference sequence). Trimming stripped 0 bases from V and 5 bases from J, with 7 bases between. CDR3 size: 13 residues. Here the CDR3 DNA reads TGCAGTGCTAGAGATCTGTATACCGGGGAGCTGTTTTTT. Protein sequence: CSARDLYTGELFF.

This clonotype has only a few counts. One junction end does not reproduce the germline sequence, and a read error may be involved. V and J are TRBV7-7 and TRBJ2-2, with 9 bases lining up with TRBD1. Per germline, CDR1 SSHAT and CDR2 FNYEAQ (reference sequence). The CDR3 length is 15 residues. This CDR3 is CASSPGTGSAGELFF. The CDR3 nucleotides are TGTGCTAGCAGCCCAGGGACAGGGTCGGCCGGGGAGCTGTTTTTT.

This rearrangement joins TRBV29-1 to TRBJ2-7; D call uncertain. Germline CDR1 reads SQVTM; CDR2 reads ANQGSEA. CDR3 length: 11 residues. The germline V and J ends were trimmed by 4 bases and 6 bases, with 10 bases remaining between them. The CDR3, as DNA: TGCAGCGTTGTAGACCCTCCCGAGCAGTACTTC. Protein sequence: CSVVDPPEQYF.

Many counts were recorded for this clonotype. V usage is TRBV29-1 and J usage is TRBJ2-5; D not resolved. V shed 0 bases and J shed 5 bases, with 13 bases lying between them. Germline V gives CDR1 SQVTM, CDR2 ANQGSEA. The CDR3 sequence is 14 residues long. The CDR3 sequence is CSVEDPASRETQYF. The CDR3 DNA follows: TGCAGCGTTGAAGATCCCGCCTCGCGGGAGACCCAGTACTTC.

This clonotype was seen many times. The chain links TRBV28 to TRBJ1-1, with TRBD1 matching over 7 bases. The junction had 6 bases not matched to a gene; V was cut back by 8 bases and J by 0 bases. Looked up from germline, CDR1 is MDHEN and CDR2 is SYDVKM. The CDR3 contains 14 residues. CDR3 sequence (DNA): TGTGCCAGCGGGGAGGGGGCCATGAACACTGAAGCTTTCTTT. Residues: CASGEGAMNTEAFF. The full variable domain, in which reference TRBV28 and TRBJ1-1 provide the parts outside the CDR3, is DVKVTQSSRYLVKRTGEKVFLECVQDMDHENMFWYRQDPGLGLRLIYFSYDVKMKEKGDIPEGYSVSREKKERFSLILESASTNQTSMYLCASGEGAMNTEAFFGQGTRLTVV.

This clonotype was detected a few times. This chain connects TRBV7-2 to TRBJ2-7; D is perhaps TRBD1 or TRBD2 (7 bases each). This CDR3 spans 14 amino acids. Per the germline V gene, CDR1 is SGHTA and CDR2 is FQGNSA. V was shortened by 5 bases and J by 4 bases, with 15 bases between the two germline ends. DNA of the CDR3: TGTGCCAGCAGCCCAGGGGGGGGGCAGTACGAGCAGTACTTC. It specifies CASSPGGGQYEQYF.

Only a few counts were recorded for this clonotype. This chain joins TRBV6-1 and TRBJ1-5; D unresolved. Germline V gives CDR1 MNHNS, CDR2 SASEGT. This CDR3 has 13 residues. V gave up 8 bases and J gave up 6 bases, with 14 bases separating them. The CDR3: CASGRQVVQPQHF. CDR3 DNA: TGTGCCAGCGGGAGGCAGGTGGTTCAGCCCCAGCATTTT.

This clonotype occurred a few times. The chain is built from TRBV5-1 and TRBJ1-2; the D is unclear. CDR3 length equals 15 residues. CDR1 and CDR2 from the germline V gene are SGHRS and YFSETQ. Trimming took off 0 bases at V and 4 bases at J, with 13 bases between the two ends. The CDR3 DNA follows: TGCGCCAGCAGCTTGGAACCGAACAGTCTCTATGGCTACACCTTC. Encoded protein: CASSLEPNSLYGYTF.

The genes are TRBV28 and TRBJ1-1; D perhaps matches TRBD1 (5 bases). The ends were cut back, 5 bases at V and 0 bases at J, with 16 bases in the middle. The CDR3 is 16 amino acids. Germline V gene lookup returns CDR1 MDHEN and CDR2 SYDVKM. The CDR3: CASSLPGRRMNTEAFF. The CDR3 nucleotides are TGTGCCAGCAGTCTACCGGGACGGAGAATGAACACTGAAGCTTTCTTT. Filled out from reference TRBV28 and TRBJ1-1, the complete variable domain reads DVKVTQSSRYLVKRTGEKVFLECVQDMDHENMFWYRQDPGLGLRLIYFSYDVKMKEKGDIPEGYSVSREKKERFSLILESASTNQTSMYLCASSLPGRRMNTEAFFGQGTRLTVV.

This clonotype was detected only a few times. This chain connects TRBV7-9 to TRBJ2-7; 8 nucleotides match TRBD2. V shed 5 bases, J shed 6 bases, and the junction held 6 bases outside the gene matches. The CDR3 covers 13 residues. Germline V gene data show CDR1 as SEHNR and CDR2 as FQNEAQ (reference sequence). CDR3: CASSQLSGSEQYF. Here the CDR3 DNA reads TGTGCCAGCAGCCAACTGAGCGGGAGCGAGCAGTACTTC.

This clonotype showed up many times. This rearrangement joins TRBV11-2 to TRBJ2-5; TRBD2 matches 12 bases. With V trimmed by 3 bases and J by 5 bases, 7 bases remained unmatched. Germline V gives CDR1 SGHAT, CDR2 FQNNGV. This CDR3 has 16 amino acids. CDR3 region: CASSFGLAGGRETQYF. The CDR3 DNA reads as TGTGCCAGCAGCTTTGGTCTAGCGGGAGGGCGGGAGACCCAGTACTTC.

This clonotype was observed many times. The chain is built from TRBV25-1 and TRBJ2-1; 8 bases fit TRBD2. Germline V gene sequence: CDR1 MGHDK, CDR2 SYGVNS. Losses at the gene ends were 2 bases for V and 2 bases for J; bases not matched to a gene: 5. CDR3 length equals 16 residues. The DNA for the CDR3 is TGTGCCAGCAGTGAACGGGAGGGGGAGGCCTACAATGAGCAGTTCTTC. This encodes CASSEREGEAYNEQFF.

This clonotype was observed a few times. The chain joins TRBV24-1 to TRBJ2-1; no reliable D call. Germline V gene sequence: CDR1 KGHDR, CDR2 SFDVKD. Deletions cut 4 bases from V and 4 bases from J, with 4 bases between. The CDR3 loop spans 12 amino acids. Here the CDR3 DNA reads TGTGCCACCAGTGACCCGTACAATGAGCAGTTCTTC. Its protein product is CATSDPYNEQFF.

V and J are TRBV6-2 or TRBV6-3 and TRBJ2-2; D is ambiguous. Trimming removed 6 bases at V and 6 bases at J, with 11 bases between. The CDR3 consists of 13 residues. The germline V gene encodes CDR1 MNHEY and CDR2 SVGEGT. This CDR3 reads CASSPTPSGELFF. CDR3 DNA: TGTGCCAGCAGCCCAACCCCTTCCGGGGAGCTGTTTTTT.

There are many counts of this clonotype. The chain employs TRBV9 and TRBJ1-1; TRBD1 matches at 8 bases. Germline CDR1 and CDR2: SGDLS and YYNGEE. V lost 0 bases and J lost 0; bases outside the gene matches: 1. This CDR3 spans 15 amino acids. The CDR3 region is CASSVAGGMNTEAFF. CDR3 coding DNA: TGTGCCAGCAGCGTAGCAGGGGGCATGAACACTGAAGCTTTCTTT.

This clonotype was detected only a few times. The V and J genes are TRBV27 and TRBJ1-2, with a weak D call TRBD1 (6 bases). CDR1 MNHEY and CDR2 SMNVEV come from the germline V gene (reference sequence). The CDR3 sequence is 13 residues long. Trimming took off 5 bases at V and 2 bases at J, with 9 bases between the two ends. The CDR3 region has the DNA TGTGCCAGCAGTCATGGACAGAACTATGGCTACACCTTC. Protein product: CASSHGQNYGYTF.

The table lists this clonotype with many counts. V is TRBV29-1 and J is TRBJ2-5, with 14 bases matching TRBD2. Unmatched junction bases numbered 9, after V lost 7 bases and J lost 5 bases. CDR1 and CDR2 from the germline V gene are SQVTM and ANQGSEA. This CDR3 has 15 amino acids. The CDR3 here is CSARTSGGNKETQYF. CDR3 nucleotide sequence: TGCAGCGCCCGGACTAGCGGGGGGAATAAGGAGACCCAGTACTTC.

There are a few counts of this clonotype. The CDR3 here is CASSHGTSYNEQFF. CDR3 DNA: TGTGCCAGCAGCCACGGTACTTCCTACAATGAGCAGTTCTTC. The rearrangement uses TRBV3-1 and TRBJ2-1; D unclear. The CDR3 loop spans 14 amino acids. The V end was cut by 3 bases, the J end by 1 base, with 7 bases between. The germline CDR1 and CDR2 sequences are LGHDT and YNNKEL (reference sequence).

This clonotype was counted between two and nine times. The V gene is TRBV20-1, the J gene TRBJ2-3; D unclear. V was shortened by 4 bases and J by 2 bases, with 19 bases between the two germline ends. The CDR3 covers 16 residues. The germline V gene has CDR1 DFQATT and CDR2 SNEGSKA (reference sequence). The CDR3 DNA reads as TGCAGTGCTAAGCCTCGAGCACTCAACACCACAGATACGCAGTATTTT. Its translation is CSAKPRALNTTDTQYF.

This clonotype was counted ten times or more. The rearrangement joins TRBV6-5 to TRBJ2-6; D ambiguous. The V end lost 8 bases, the J end lost 7 bases, and 6 bases lay between the germline ends. CDR1 is MNHEY and CDR2 is SVGAGI in the germline V gene. The CDR3 has 11 amino acids. The CDR3 DNA sequence: TGTGCCAGCTTCCATGCCAACGTCCTGACTTTC. Amino acid sequence: CASFHANVLTF.

J is TRBJ1-6 and V is TRBV5-8, with a weak D call TRBD1 (5 bases). The CDR3 spans 14 residues. The V gene's germline CDR1 is SGHTS and CDR2 YDEGEE. V was pared by 7 bases and J by 11 bases, with 19 bases between. The CDR3 here is CASRTPFGGTPLHF. The CDR3 bases are TGTGCCAGCCGCACCCCGTTCGGGGGTACACCCCTCCACTTT.